This TCR beta chain is from a study of CD8+ T cells in alopecia areata. Overall study results and limits: Mice showed TCR sharing more clearly than patients did, possibly owing to HLA.

cDNA reverse transcribed from extracted RNA served as the sequencing template. TCRdb's copy holds only in-frame clones and misses some; the assay was immunoSEQ multiplex PCR. The sample lists over 150,000 clones; roughly three fifths were seen once. V dropped 2 bases and J dropped 6 bases, with 11 bases sitting between them. The germline CDR1 and CDR2 sequences are GTSNPN and SVGIG (reference sequence). The CDR3 covers 12 residues. With respect to this clone: The antigen is unknown.

The chain carries TRBV30 and TRBJ2-7; TRBD1 is a possible D gene (6 bases). The sequencing input was CD8+ T cells sorted from blood. This TCR was recovered from a human donor in good health. The CDR3 sequence: CAWSLQGAEQYF. The CDR3 bases are TGTGCCTGGAGTTTACAGGGAGCCGAGCAGTACTTC.